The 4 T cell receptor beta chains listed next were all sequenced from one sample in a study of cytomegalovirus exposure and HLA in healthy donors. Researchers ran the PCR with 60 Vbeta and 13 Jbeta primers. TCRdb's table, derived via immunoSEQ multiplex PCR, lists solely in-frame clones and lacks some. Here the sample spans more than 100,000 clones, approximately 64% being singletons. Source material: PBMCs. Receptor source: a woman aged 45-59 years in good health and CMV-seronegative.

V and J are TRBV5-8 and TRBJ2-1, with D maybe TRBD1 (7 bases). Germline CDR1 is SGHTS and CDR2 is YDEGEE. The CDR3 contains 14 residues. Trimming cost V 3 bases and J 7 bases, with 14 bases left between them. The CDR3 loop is CASSSPPGGNEQFF. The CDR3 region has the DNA TGTGCCAGCAGCTCCCCGCCAGGGGGGAATGAGCAGTTCTTC.

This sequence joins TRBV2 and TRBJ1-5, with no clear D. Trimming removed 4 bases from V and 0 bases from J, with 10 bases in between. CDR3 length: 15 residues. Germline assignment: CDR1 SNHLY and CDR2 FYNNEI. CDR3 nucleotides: TGTGCCAGCAGTGGGGCAGTTGATAGCAATCAGCCCCAGCATTTT. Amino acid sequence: CASSGAVDSNQPQHF. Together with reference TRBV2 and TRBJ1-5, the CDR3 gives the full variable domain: EPEVTQTPSHQVTQMGQEVILRCVPISNHLYFYWYRQILGQKVEFLVSFYNNEISEKSEIFDDQFSVERPDGSNFTLKIRSTKLEDSAMYFCASSGAVDSNQPQHFGDGTRLSIL.

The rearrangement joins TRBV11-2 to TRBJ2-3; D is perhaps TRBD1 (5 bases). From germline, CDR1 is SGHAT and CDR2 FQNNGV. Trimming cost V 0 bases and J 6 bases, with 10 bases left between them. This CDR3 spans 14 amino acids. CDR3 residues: CASSLDWGEDTQYF. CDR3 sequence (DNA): TGTGCCAGCAGCTTAGATTGGGGCGAGGATACGCAGTATTTT.

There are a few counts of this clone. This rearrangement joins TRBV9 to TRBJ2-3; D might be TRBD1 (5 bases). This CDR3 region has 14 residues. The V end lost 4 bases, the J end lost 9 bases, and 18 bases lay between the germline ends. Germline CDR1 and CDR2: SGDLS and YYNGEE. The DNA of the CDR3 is TGTGCCAGCAGCTCCAGGGAAAGCACAAACACGCAGTATTTT. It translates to CASSSRESTNTQYF.